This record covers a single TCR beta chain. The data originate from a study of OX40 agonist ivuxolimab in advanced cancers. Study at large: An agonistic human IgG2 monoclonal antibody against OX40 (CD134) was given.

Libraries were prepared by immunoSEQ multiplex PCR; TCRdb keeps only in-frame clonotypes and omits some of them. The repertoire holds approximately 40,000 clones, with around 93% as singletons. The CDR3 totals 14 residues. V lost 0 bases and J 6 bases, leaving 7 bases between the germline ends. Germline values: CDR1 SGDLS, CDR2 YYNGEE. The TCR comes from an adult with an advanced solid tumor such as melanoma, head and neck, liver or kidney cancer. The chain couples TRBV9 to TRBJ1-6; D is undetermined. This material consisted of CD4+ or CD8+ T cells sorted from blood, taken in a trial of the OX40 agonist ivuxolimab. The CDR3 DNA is TGTGCCAGCAGCGTAGGCGACCGTAATTCACCCCTCCACTTT. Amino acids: CASSVGDRNSPLHF.